Shown below are 28 T cell receptor beta chains from a single sample sequenced in a study of cytomegalovirus exposure and HLA in healthy donors. The PCR was carried out with 60 Vbeta primers and 13 Jbeta primers. The table came from immunoSEQ multiplex PCR; TCRdb's copy has only in-frame clones and leaves some out. This sample yields around 69,000 clones, of which about 70% are seen a single time; nearly 10% belongs to the top ten. The sample comprised PBMCs. These TCRs come from a woman in her forties or fifties in good health and CMV-seropositive.

The chain combines TRBV9 with TRBJ1-4; maybe TRBD1 (6 bases). The germline gives CDR1 SGDLS, CDR2 YYNGEE. V lost 4 bases, J lost 1 base, and 14 bases lay in between. This CDR3 spans 16 amino acids. CDR3 DNA sequence: TGTGCCAGCAGCCCGCATCTCAGGGGAACTAATGAAAAACTGTTTTTT. This gives the protein CASSPHLRGTNEKLFF.

The chain joins TRBV6-1 to TRBJ2-7, with D unresolved. Germline assignment: CDR1 MNHNS and CDR2 SASEGT. The CDR3 has 15 residues. The germline V and J ends were trimmed by 5 bases and 1 base, with 15 bases remaining between them. The CDR3 DNA reads as TGTGCCAGCAGTCCATCACTTAGTCGGTCCTACGAGCAGTACTTC. It encodes CASSPSLSRSYEQYF.

This clone was observed a single time. The chain recombines TRBV5-4 with TRBJ1-1; the D gene is possibly TRBD1 (5 bases). The CDR3 loop spans 15 amino acids. CDR1 and CDR2 from the germline V gene are SGHNT and YYREEE (reference sequence). V dropped 4 bases and J dropped 3 bases, with 16 bases sitting between them. The DNA for the CDR3 is TGTGCCAGCAGCATAGACTTGACAGACTACACTGAAGCTTTCTTT. Its protein is CASSIDLTDYTEAFF.

With regard to this clone: The junction departs from germline at one end; a sequencing error may be responsible. The chain combines TRBV11-2 with TRBJ2-5; TRBD1 might be the D (5 bases). Germline loops: CDR1 SGHAT, CDR2 FQNNGV. The CDR3 extends over 15 amino acids. The CDR3 region is CASSLDVTGQKTQYF. Written as DNA, the CDR3 is TGTGCCAGCAGCTTAGACGTCACAGGCCAAAAGACCCAGTACTTC.

The rearrangement uses TRBV10-3 and TRBJ1-3; possibly TRBD1 for D (5 bases). V dropped 3 bases and J dropped 4 bases, with 10 bases sitting between them. CDR1 and CDR2 (germline): ENHRY, SYGVKD. The CDR3 is 14 amino acids. CDR3 DNA: TGTGCCATCAGTGAACAGGTGGGGGGAAACACCATATATTTT. This gives the protein CAISEQVGGNTIYF.

The V call is TRBV11-2, the J call TRBJ2-7; TRBD2 matches 11 bases. CDR3 size: 16 residues. The germline gives CDR1 SGHAT, CDR2 FQNNGV. Trimming removed 2 bases from V and 3 bases from J; junction bases left unmatched: 6. Here the CDR3 reads CASSLSLAGEVYEQYF. CDR3 sequence (DNA): TGTGCCAGCAGCTTATCACTAGCGGGAGAGGTCTACGAGCAGTACTTC.

This sequence joins TRBV30 and TRBJ2-2; TRBD2 matches 10 bases. Unmatched junction bases numbered 4, after V lost 3 bases and J lost 6 bases. The CDR3 runs 14 residues. CDR1 and CDR2 (germline): GTSNPN, SVGIG (reference sequence). The CDR3, as DNA: TGTGCCTGGAGGGGAAGCGGGGGGGCCGGGGAGCTGTTTTTT. Translating gives CAWRGSGGAGELFF.

This clone was seen only a few times. The chain has TRBV30 and TRBJ2-5; 9 bases match TRBD2. Germline-derived CDR1 and CDR2 are GTSNPN and SVGIG (reference sequence). The trim removed 0 bases at V and 5 bases at J, leaving 10 bases unmatched. This CDR3 region has 16 residues. The CDR3 sequence: CAWSVGSSGSAETQYF. In nucleotides, the CDR3 is TGTGCCTGGAGTGTAGGAAGTAGCGGGAGTGCGGAGACCCAGTACTTC.

V is TRBV2 and J is TRBJ1-4; possibly TRBD1 for D (5 bases). In germline, CDR1 is SNHLY, CDR2 FYNNEI. Trimming cost V 4 bases and J 7 bases, with 16 bases left between them. This CDR3 is 15 amino acids long. The DNA for the CDR3 is TGTGCCAGCAGTGTTGAGGGAGGGGAAGGTGAAAAACTGTTTTTT. Translation: CASSVEGGEGEKLFF. Based on the CDR3 plus reference TRBV2 and TRBJ1-4, the full variable domain is EPEVTQTPSHQVTQMGQEVILRCVPISNHLYFYWYRQILGQKVEFLVSFYNNEISEKSEIFDDQFSVERPDGSNFTLKIRSTKLEDSAMYFCASSVEGGEGEKLFFGSGTQLSVL.

The rearrangement uses TRBV30 and TRBJ2-7; the D gene is possibly TRBD2 (5 bases). Trimming shortened V by 1 base and J by 3 bases, and 10 bases separated the two germline ends. Germline V gives CDR1 GTSNPN, CDR2 SVGIG (reference sequence). The CDR3 has 13 amino acids. CDR3 protein: CAWSAGNYYEQYF. CDR3 nucleotide sequence: TGTGCCTGGAGTGCCGGGAACTACTACGAGCAGTACTTC.

The sample holds a few counts of this clone. CDR3 nucleotide sequence: TGTGCCAGCAATGGCGGACAAGAGACCCAGTACTTC. It yields the protein CASNGGQETQYF. The V gene is TRBV28, the J gene TRBJ2-5, with no clear D. Between the trimmed V and J ends, which lost 7 bases and 2 bases, there was a span of 8 bases. Germline V lookup: CDR1 MDHEN, CDR2 SYDVKM. The CDR3 is made up of 12 amino acids. Together with reference TRBV28 and TRBJ2-5, the CDR3 gives the full variable domain: DVKVTQSSRYLVKRTGEKVFLECVQDMDHENMFWYRQDPGLGLRLIYFSYDVKMKEKGDIPEGYSVSREKKERFSLILESASTNQTSMYLCASNGGQETQYFGPGTRLLVL.

J is TRBJ2-1 and V is TRBV30, with TRBD2 as a possible D gene (7 bases). V was trimmed by 2 bases and J by 8 bases, leaving 13 bases between them. Germline values: CDR1 GTSNPN, CDR2 SVGIG (reference sequence). The CDR3 sequence is 13 residues long. The CDR3: CAWSRGGIYEQFF. The CDR3, as DNA: TGTGCCTGGAGTAGGGGGGGGATCTATGAGCAGTTCTTC.

This clone was counted between two and nine times. The V gene is TRBV20-1, the J gene TRBJ1-1; maybe TRBD1 (6 bases). The CDR3 is 11 amino acids. Germline V gene sequence: CDR1 DFQATT, CDR2 SNEGSKA (reference sequence). V gave up 6 bases and J gave up 5 bases, with 10 bases separating them. CDR3 loop: CSAGAQTEAFF. CDR3 coding DNA: TGCAGTGCGGGGGCGCAGACTGAAGCTTTCTTT.

The chain combines TRBV15 with TRBJ1-5; D perhaps matches TRBD1 (6 bases). The CDR3 loop spans 18 amino acids. V was trimmed by 0 bases and J by 4 bases, leaving 19 bases between them. CDR1 is LNHNV and CDR2 is YYDKDF in the germline V gene (reference sequence). CDR3 in amino acids: CATSRDDWTAKGNQPQHF. The CDR3 region has the DNA TGTGCCACCAGCAGAGATGATTGGACAGCGAAAGGAAATCAGCCCCAGCATTTT.

The chain combines TRBV7-8 with TRBJ2-1; 10 bases align to TRBD2. Trimming cost V 11 bases and J 7 bases; bases outside gene matches: 11. The V gene's germline CDR1 is SGHVS and CDR2 FQNEAQ. The CDR3 is made up of 14 amino acids. CDR3 DNA: TGTGCCGGCCGGGAACTAGCGGGGAGAAATGAGCAGTTCTTC. Translated, it gives CAGRELAGRNEQFF. Full variable domain (rest looked up from reference TRBV7-8 and TRBJ2-1): GAGVSQSPRYKVAKRGQDVALRCDPISGHVSLFWYQQALGQGPEFLTYFQNEAQLDKSGLPSDRFFAERPEGSVSTLKIQRTQQEDSAVYLCAGRELAGRNEQFFGPGTRLTVL.

The chain carries TRBV7-2 and TRBJ2-7; TRBD2 matches at 14 bases. The CDR3 is made up of 17 amino acids. Germline V gene data show CDR1 as SGHTA and CDR2 as FQGNSA. V was pared by 5 bases and J by 3 bases, with 9 bases of the junction left unmatched. CDR3 nucleotide sequence: TGTGCCAGCAGCCCCCGGACTAGCGGGGGGAGGAGCTACGAGCAGTACTTC. Translating gives CASSPRTSGGRSYEQYF.

The table lists this clone with a count of one. The chain joins TRBV28 to TRBJ2-5, with 11 positions matching TRBD2. Trimming cost V 5 bases and J 2 bases; bases outside gene matches: 4. The CDR3 has 15 amino acids. Germline V gives CDR1 MDHEN, CDR2 SYDVKM. Here the CDR3 DNA reads TGTGCCAGCAGTCAGGGACTAGCGGTTCAAGAGACCCAGTACTTC. Translated: CASSQGLAVQETQYF.

The chain uses TRBV30 and TRBJ2-1; D is possibly TRBD2 (6 bases). CDR1 GTSNPN and CDR2 SVGIG come from the germline V gene (reference sequence). V was pared by 2 bases and J by 7 bases, with 24 bases between. The CDR3 spans 17 residues. CDR3 DNA sequence: TGTGCCTGGAGTCGAAGCCCCATCGCCCTCCTAGCGAATGAGCAGTTCTTC. It specifies CAWSRSPIALLANEQFF.

V usage is TRBV28 and J usage is TRBJ1-1; D is unresolved. The CDR3 consists of 12 residues. The germline gives CDR1 MDHEN, CDR2 SYDVKM. V lost 2 bases to trimming and J lost 11 bases, with 12 bases between them. CDR3 residues: CASSLRDFEAFF. The CDR3 nucleotides are TGTGCCAGCAGTTTAAGAGACTTCGAGGCTTTCTTT.

V gene TRBV11-3 combines with J gene TRBJ2-1, with 10 bases that match TRBD1. The CDR3 is made up of 15 amino acids. V gave up 4 bases and J gave up 9 bases; unmatched junction bases: 9. CDR1 is SGHNT and CDR2 is YENEEA in the germline V gene. DNA for the CDR3: TGTGCCAGCAGCTCGTCCGGGACAGGGGTGAGTGAGCAGTTCTTC. Amino acid sequence: CASSSSGTGVSEQFF. Variable domain in full (rest from reference TRBV11-3 and TRBJ2-1): EAGVVQSPRYKIIEKKQPVAFWCNPISGHNTLYWYLQNLGQGPELLIRYENEEAVDDSQLPKDRFSAERLKGVDSTLKIQPAELGDSAVYLCASSSSGTGVSEQFFGPGTRLTVL.

The J gene is TRBJ2-7, the V gene TRBV29-1; perhaps TRBD1 as D (6 bases). The CDR3 runs to 13 residues. The germline V and J ends were trimmed by 0 bases and 3 bases, with 9 bases remaining between them. Germline lookup yields CDR1 SQVTM and CDR2 ANQGSEA. CDR3 in amino acids: CSVEDKGDYEQYF. CDR3 nucleotide sequence: TGCAGCGTTGAAGATAAGGGGGACTACGAGCAGTACTTC.

The V gene is TRBV10-3, the J gene TRBJ2-7; 8 bases align to TRBD1. Germline lookup yields CDR1 ENHRY and CDR2 SYGVKD. V shed 7 bases, J shed 4 bases, and the junction held 6 bases outside the gene matches. The CDR3 runs to 13 residues. CDR3 in amino acids: CAIKGQEGYEQYF. CDR3 DNA: TGTGCCATCAAGGGACAGGAGGGATACGAGCAGTACTTC.

J is TRBJ2-5 and V is TRBV5-1; D may be TRBD1 (5 bases). Trimming removed 1 base at V and 9 bases at J, with 10 bases between. Germline CDR1 and CDR2: SGHRS and YFSETQ. The CDR3 runs 12 residues. CDR3 sequence reads: CASSLIQGAQYF. The CDR3 DNA reads TGCGCCAGCAGCTTGATCCAAGGGGCCCAGTACTTC.

The chain couples TRBV4-3 to TRBJ2-2; possible D gene TRBD2, 6 bases. CDR3 length equals 17 residues. The germline V gene has CDR1 LGHNA and CDR2 YSLEER. Trimming shortened V by 4 bases and J by 2 bases, and 17 bases separated the two germline ends. Here the CDR3 reads CASSLSAPGDNTGELFF. Here the CDR3 DNA reads TGCGCCAGCAGCCTTTCCGCCCCGGGAGATAACACCGGGGAGCTGTTTTTT.

The chain combines TRBV4-3 with TRBJ2-5, with 11 nucleotides matching TRBD2. J lost 5 bases, V lost 2 bases, and 13 bases had no gene match. Germline V gene data show CDR1 as LGHNA and CDR2 as YSLEER. The CDR3 consists of 18 residues. The DNA for the CDR3 is TGCGCCAGCAGCCAATTCTTAGCGGGAGGGCCTGTTGGGGAGACCCAGTACTTC. Translated: CASSQFLAGGPVGETQYF.

This clone occurred a few times. The chain is built from TRBV6-8 and TRBJ2-7, with TRBD1 identical over 7 bases. The CDR3 totals 16 residues. Germline V CDR1 and CDR2: MNHGY, SAAAGT. Trimming removed 5 bases from V and 0 bases from J; junction bases left unmatched: 10. The CDR3 loop is CASSHKGAGSSYEQYF. Here the CDR3 DNA reads TGTGCCAGCAGTCACAAGGGGGCAGGGAGCTCCTACGAGCAGTACTTC.

On this clone itself: In the same sample, other DNA sequences code for this CDR3. The chain has TRBV6-5 and TRBJ2-5; perhaps TRBD2 as D (7 bases). This CDR3 spans 14 amino acids. Trimming took 0 bases from V and 8 from J, leaving 13 bases between them. Germline values: CDR1 MNHEY, CDR2 SVGAGI. The CDR3 protein is CASSYSKGGQTQYF. The CDR3 DNA reads as TGTGCCAGCAGTTACTCGAAGGGGGGGCAAACCCAGTACTTC.

The rearrangement joins TRBV27 to TRBJ2-2; D unclear. The CDR3 is 14 amino acids. Trimming removed 2 bases at V and 6 bases at J, with 10 bases between. Germline values: CDR1 MNHEY, CDR2 SMNVEV (reference sequence). The chain's CDR3 is CASSLPYEAGELFF. The CDR3 DNA reads as TGTGCCAGCAGTTTACCCTACGAAGCCGGGGAGCTGTTTTTT.